A selection of T cell receptor beta chains follows, all from one sample in a study of T cell clones after liver transplantation. Libraries were prepared by immunoSEQ multiplex PCR; TCRdb keeps only in-frame clonotypes and omits some of them. The table lists around 51,000 clones, about nine tenths of them singletons, with approximately 15% in the top ten. Sequences were derived from CD8+ T cells from blood, sampled 12 months after liver transplant. These receptors originate from a human patient who received a liver transplant. The graft donor may be the source of some T cells. CDR3s include the opening cysteine and the closing phenylalanine or tryptophan. Fields, in order: clone size, D gene, J gene, V gene, CDR3 protein, CDR3 DNA. A D gene is named only where the DNA matches it firmly. Clone size is stated in some rows and not others, as once, few, many or a class when expanded.

clone_size: .
d_call: .
j_call: TRBJ2-1
v_call: TRBV5-6
cdr3_aa: CASRIWGGGAYNEQFF
cdr3_nt: TGTGCCAGCAGGATATGGGGAGGGGGAGCCTACAATGAGCAGTTCTTC

clone_size: few
d_call: TRBD1
j_call: TRBJ2-1
v_call: TRBV4-3
cdr3_aa: CASSQALTGRGSYNEQFF
cdr3_nt: TGCGCCAGCAGCCAAGCCCTGACAGGGAGAGGGTCCTACAATGAGCAGTTCTTC

clone_size: .
d_call: TRBD1
j_call: TRBJ2-7
v_call: TRBV19
cdr3_aa: CASSTRGILHFYEQYF
cdr3_nt: TGTGCCAGTAGTACCAGGGGGATCCTGCATTTCTACGAGCAGTACTTC

clone_size: once
d_call: .
j_call: TRBJ2-7
v_call: TRBV5-1
cdr3_aa: CASSLAGQGYEQYF
cdr3_nt: TGCGCCAGCAGCTTGGCCGGGCAGGGGTACGAGCAGTACTTC

clone_size: few
d_call: TRBD2
j_call: TRBJ2-3
v_call: TRBV7-8
cdr3_aa: CASSSIGGDSTDTQYF
cdr3_nt: TGTGCCAGCAGCTCGATTGGGGGGGACAGCACAGATACGCAGTATTTT

clone_size: .
d_call: .
j_call: TRBJ2-3
v_call: TRBV30
cdr3_aa: CAWAGVGGPTDTQYF
cdr3_nt: TGTGCCTGGGCCGGTGTGGGGGGACCCACAGATACGCAGTATTTT

clone_size: medium-sized
d_call: .
j_call: TRBJ1-2
v_call: TRBV4-2
cdr3_aa: CASSQERGSRGYTF
cdr3_nt: TGTGCCAGCAGCCAAGAGCGGGGGTCAAGGGGCTACACCTTC

clone_size: .
d_call: TRBD1
j_call: TRBJ1-2
v_call: TRBV29-1
cdr3_aa: CSVPGQGWNYGYTF
cdr3_nt: TGCAGCGTTCCTGGACAGGGGTGGAACTATGGCTACACCTTC

clone_size: .
d_call: .
j_call: TRBJ2-2
v_call: TRBV29-1
cdr3_aa: CSVEEAPGELFF
cdr3_nt: TGCAGCGTTGAAGAAGCCCCCGGGGAGCTGTTTTTT

clone_size: .
d_call: TRBD2
j_call: TRBJ2-3
v_call: TRBV28
cdr3_aa: CASSRKTSGLTDTQYF
cdr3_nt: TGTGCCAGCAGCCGTAAGACTAGCGGACTCACAGATACGCAGTATTTT

clone_size: .
d_call: .
j_call: TRBJ2-2
v_call: TRBV13
cdr3_aa: CASSPLTGTGELFF
cdr3_nt: TGTGCCAGCAGCCCCCTAACAGGGACCGGGGAGCTGTTTTTT

clone_size: .
d_call: TRBD2
j_call: TRBJ2-1
v_call: TRBV4-1
cdr3_aa: CASSQGASGKDEQFF
cdr3_nt: TGCGCCAGCAGCCAAGGGGCTAGCGGGAAGGATGAGCAGTTCTTC

clone_size: .
d_call: .
j_call: TRBJ2-3
v_call: TRBV18
cdr3_aa: CASSPWPSAGTDTQYF
cdr3_nt: TGTGCCAGCTCACCATGGCCTAGCGCCGGCACAGATACGCAGTATTTT

clone_size: .
d_call: .
j_call: TRBJ2-5
v_call: TRBV5-1
cdr3_aa: CASSFRTSGTETQYF
cdr3_nt: TGCGCCAGCAGCTTCCGGACCTCCGGAACCGAGACCCAGTACTTC